This T cell receptor beta chain appears in the sequencing data of a study of CD8+CD57+ T cells in acquired aplastic anemia. On the study more broadly: Sorted CD4+ and CD8+ cells gave a mean 3.2 ug DNA, range about 0.19 to 27.4 ug. Healthy donor sequencing depth: some 10 million CD4+, roughly 11 million CD8+ reads.

V trimming: 2 bases; J trimming: 0 bases; junction bases outside the gene matches: 1. CDR3 length: 15 amino acids. The V gene's germline CDR1 is SGHAT and CDR2 FQDESV (reference sequence). To note about this clonotype: Its antigen is unknown.

Genomic DNA templated the TCR beta VDJ and CDR3 profiling. MiXCR was run by TCRdb on the reads, yielding one entry per CDR3 protein. The sample lists some 68,000 distinct CDR3 sequences, 54% seen once, with about 8% in the top ten. Study-level results: Twenty-nine CD8+ CDR3 sequences were shared between patients and controls.

The chain uses TRBV11-1 and TRBJ2-7; 10 positions agree with TRBD1. This TCR was recovered from a human donor in good health, serving as a control. The sequencing sample was made of sorted CD4+, CD8+, or CD8+CD57+ T cells (not recorded which) from PBMCs. CDR3 coding DNA: TGTGCCAGCAGCTTATGGGACAGGGGCTCCTACGAGCAGTACTTC. Translated, it gives CASSLWDRGSYEQYF.